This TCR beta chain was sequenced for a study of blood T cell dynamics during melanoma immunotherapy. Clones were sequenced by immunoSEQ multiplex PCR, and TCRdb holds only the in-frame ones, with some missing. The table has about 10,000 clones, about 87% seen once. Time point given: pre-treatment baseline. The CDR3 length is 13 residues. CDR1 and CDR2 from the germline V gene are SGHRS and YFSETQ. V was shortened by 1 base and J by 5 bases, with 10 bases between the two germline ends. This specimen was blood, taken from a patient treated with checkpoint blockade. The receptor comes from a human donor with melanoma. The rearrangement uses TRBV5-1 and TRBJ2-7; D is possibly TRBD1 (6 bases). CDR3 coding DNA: TGCGCCAGCAGCTTGAACAGGGCACACGAGCAGTACTTC. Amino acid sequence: CASSLNRAHEQYF.